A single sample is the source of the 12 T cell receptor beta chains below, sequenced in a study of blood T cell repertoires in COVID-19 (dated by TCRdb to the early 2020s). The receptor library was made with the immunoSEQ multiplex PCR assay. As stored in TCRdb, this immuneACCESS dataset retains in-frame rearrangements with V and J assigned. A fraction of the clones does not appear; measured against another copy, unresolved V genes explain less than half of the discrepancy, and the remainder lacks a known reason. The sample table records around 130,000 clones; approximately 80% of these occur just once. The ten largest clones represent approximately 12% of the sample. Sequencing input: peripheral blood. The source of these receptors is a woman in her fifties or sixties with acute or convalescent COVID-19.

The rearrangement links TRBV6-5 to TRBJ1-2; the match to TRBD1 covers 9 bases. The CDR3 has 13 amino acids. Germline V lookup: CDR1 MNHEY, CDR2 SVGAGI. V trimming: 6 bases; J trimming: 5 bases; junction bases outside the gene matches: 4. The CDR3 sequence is CASSLTGGYGYTF. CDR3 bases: TGTGCCAGCAGCTTGACAGGGGGGTATGGCTACACCTTC.

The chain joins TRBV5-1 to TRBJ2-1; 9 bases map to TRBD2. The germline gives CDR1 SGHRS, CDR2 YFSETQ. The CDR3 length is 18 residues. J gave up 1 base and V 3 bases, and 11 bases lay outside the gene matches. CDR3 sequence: CASSSSPTSGRSYNEQFF. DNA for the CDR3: TGCGCCAGCAGCTCCTCCCCGACTAGCGGACGATCCTACAATGAGCAGTTCTTC.

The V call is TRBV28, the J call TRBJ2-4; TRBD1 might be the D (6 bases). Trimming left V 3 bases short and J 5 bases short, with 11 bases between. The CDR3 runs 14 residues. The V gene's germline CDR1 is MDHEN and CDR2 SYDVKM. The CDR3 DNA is TGTGCCAGCAGTTTTTCAGACAGGCAAAACATTCAGTACTTC. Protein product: CASSFSDRQNIQYF. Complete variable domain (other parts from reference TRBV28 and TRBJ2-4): DVKVTQSSRYLVKRTGEKVFLECVQDMDHENMFWYRQDPGLGLRLIYFSYDVKMKEKGDIPEGYSVSREKKERFSLILESASTNQTSMYLCASSFSDRQNIQYFGAGTRLSVL.

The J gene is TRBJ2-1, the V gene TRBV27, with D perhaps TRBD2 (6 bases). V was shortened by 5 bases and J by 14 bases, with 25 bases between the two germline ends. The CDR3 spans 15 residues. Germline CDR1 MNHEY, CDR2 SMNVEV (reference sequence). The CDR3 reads CASSPQTKNRPGEFF. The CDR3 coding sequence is TGTGCCAGCAGTCCTCAAACTAAAAACAGGCCGGGGGAGTTCTTC.

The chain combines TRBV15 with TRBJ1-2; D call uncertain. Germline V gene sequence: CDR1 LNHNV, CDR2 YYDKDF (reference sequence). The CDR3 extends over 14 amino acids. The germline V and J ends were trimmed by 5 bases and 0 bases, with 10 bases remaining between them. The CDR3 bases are TGTGCCACCAGCCCGGACTTGGCTAACTATGGCTACACCTTC. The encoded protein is CATSPDLANYGYTF.

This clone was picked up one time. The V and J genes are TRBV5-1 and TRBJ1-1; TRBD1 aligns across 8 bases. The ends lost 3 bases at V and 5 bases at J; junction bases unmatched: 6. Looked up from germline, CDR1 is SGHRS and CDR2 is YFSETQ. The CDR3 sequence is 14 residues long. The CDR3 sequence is CASSSQGARTEAFF. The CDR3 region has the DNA TGCGCCAGCAGCTCCCAGGGGGCACGGACTGAAGCTTTCTTT.

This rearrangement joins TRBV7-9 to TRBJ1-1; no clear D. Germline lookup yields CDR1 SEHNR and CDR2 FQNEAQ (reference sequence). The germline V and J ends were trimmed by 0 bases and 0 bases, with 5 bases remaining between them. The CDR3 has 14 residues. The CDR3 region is CASSLAAMNTEAFF. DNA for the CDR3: TGTGCCAGCAGCTTAGCGGCAATGAACACTGAAGCTTTCTTT.

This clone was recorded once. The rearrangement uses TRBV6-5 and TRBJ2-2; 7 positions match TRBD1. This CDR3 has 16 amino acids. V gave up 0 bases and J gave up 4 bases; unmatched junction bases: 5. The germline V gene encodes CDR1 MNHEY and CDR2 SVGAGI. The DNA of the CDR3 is TGTGCCAGCAGTTACTCGGCCGGGACAGCCACCGGGGAGCTGTTTTTT. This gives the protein CASSYSAGTATGELFF.

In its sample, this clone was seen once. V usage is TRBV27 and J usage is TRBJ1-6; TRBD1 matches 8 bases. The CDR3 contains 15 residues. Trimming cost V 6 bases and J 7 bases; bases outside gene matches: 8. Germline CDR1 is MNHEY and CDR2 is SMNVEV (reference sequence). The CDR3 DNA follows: TGTGCCAGCAGCAGGGGGCAGGTAGTAAATTCACCCCTCCACTTT. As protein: CASSRGQVVNSPLHF.

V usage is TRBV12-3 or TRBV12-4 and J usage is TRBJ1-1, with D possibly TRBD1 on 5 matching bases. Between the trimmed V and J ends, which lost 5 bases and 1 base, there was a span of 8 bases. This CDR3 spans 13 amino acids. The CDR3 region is CASSGTPNTEAFF. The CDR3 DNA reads TGTGCCAGCAGTGGGACTCCGAACACTGAAGCTTTCTTT.

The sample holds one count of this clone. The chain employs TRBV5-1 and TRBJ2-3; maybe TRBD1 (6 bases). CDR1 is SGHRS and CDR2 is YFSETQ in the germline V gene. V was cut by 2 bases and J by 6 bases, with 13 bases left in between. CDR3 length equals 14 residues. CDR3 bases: TGCGCCAGCAGCTTTTGGGGGCGGTCCGATACGCAGTATTTT. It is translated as CASSFWGRSDTQYF.

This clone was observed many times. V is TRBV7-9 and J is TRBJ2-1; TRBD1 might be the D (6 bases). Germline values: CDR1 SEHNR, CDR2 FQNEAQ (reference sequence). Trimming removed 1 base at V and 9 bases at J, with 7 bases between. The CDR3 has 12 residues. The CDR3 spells CASSLVGGEQFF. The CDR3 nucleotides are TGTGCCAGCAGCTTAGTAGGGGGTGAGCAGTTCTTC.